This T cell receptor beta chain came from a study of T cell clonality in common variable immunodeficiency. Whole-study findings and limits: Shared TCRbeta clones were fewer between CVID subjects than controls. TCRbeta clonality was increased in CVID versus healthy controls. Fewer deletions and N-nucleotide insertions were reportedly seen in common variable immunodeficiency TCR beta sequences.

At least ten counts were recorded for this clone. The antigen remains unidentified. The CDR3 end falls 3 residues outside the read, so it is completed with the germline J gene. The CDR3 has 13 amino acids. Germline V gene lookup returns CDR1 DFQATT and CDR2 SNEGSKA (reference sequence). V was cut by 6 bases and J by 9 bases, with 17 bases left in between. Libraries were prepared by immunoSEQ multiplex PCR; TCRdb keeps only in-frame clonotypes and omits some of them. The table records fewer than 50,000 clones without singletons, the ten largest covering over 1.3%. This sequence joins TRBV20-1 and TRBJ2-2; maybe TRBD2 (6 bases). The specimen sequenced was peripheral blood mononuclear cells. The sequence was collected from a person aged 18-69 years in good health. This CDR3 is CSAPPAGTRELFF. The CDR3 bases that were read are TGCAGTGCGCCTCCGGCGGGAACTAGGGAG.